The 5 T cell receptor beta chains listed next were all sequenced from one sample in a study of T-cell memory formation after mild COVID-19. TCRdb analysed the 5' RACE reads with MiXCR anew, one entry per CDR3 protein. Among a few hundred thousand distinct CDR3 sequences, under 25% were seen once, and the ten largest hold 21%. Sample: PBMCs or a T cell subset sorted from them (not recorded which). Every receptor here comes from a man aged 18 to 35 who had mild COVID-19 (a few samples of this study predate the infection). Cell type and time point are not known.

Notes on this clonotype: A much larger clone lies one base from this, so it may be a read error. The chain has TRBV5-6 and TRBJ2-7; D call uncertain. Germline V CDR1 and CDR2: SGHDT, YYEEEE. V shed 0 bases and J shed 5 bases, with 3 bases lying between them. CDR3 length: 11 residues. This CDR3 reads CASSLAHEQYF. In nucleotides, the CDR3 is TGTGCCAGCAGCTTGGCCCACGAGCAGTACTTC.

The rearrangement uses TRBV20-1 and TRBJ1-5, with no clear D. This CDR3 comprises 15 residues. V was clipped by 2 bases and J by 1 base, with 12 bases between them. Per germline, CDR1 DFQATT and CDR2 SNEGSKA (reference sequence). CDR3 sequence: CSARHTGISNQPQHF. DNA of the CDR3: TGCAGTGCTAGACATACGGGGATAAGCAATCAGCCCCAGCATTTT.

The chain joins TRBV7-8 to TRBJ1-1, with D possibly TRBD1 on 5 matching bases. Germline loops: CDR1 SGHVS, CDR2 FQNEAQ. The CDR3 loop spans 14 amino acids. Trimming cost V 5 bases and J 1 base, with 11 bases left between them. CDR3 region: CASSHRDRNTEAFF. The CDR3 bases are TGTGCCAGCAGCCACCGGGACCGGAACACTGAAGCTTTCTTT.

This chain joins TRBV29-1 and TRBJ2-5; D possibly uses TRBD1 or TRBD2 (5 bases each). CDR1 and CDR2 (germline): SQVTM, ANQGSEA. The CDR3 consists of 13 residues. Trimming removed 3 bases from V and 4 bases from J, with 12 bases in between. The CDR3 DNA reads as TGCAGCGTTGAGCGAGGGGCGGCAGAGACCCAGTACTTC. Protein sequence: CSVERGAAETQYF.

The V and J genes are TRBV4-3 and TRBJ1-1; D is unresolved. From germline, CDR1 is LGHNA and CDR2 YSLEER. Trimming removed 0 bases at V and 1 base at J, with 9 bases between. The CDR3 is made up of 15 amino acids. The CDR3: CASSQDLYENTEAFF. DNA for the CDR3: TGCGCCAGCAGCCAAGATCTTTACGAGAACACTGAAGCTTTCTTT.